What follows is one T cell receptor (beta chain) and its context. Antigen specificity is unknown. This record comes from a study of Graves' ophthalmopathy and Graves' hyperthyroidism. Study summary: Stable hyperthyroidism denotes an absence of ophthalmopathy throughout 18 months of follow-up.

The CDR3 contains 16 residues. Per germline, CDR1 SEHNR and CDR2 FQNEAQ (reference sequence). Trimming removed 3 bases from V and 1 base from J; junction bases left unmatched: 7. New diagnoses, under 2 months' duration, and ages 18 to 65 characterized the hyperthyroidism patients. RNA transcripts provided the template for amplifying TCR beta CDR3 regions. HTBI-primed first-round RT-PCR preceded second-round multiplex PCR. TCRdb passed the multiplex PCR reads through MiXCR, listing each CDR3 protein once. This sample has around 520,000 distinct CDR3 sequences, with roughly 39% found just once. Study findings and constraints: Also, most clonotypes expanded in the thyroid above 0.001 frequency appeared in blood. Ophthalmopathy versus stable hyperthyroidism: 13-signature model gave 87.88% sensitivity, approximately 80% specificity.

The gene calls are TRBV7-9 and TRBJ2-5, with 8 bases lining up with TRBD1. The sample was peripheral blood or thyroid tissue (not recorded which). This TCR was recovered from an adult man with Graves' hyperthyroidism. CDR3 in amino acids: CASSFRDRSFQETQYF. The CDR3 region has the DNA TGTGCCAGCAGCTTCCGGGACAGGAGCTTCCAAGAGACCCAGTACTTC.